This TCR beta chain is drawn from a study of blood T cell repertoires in COVID-19. Study overall: The United States, Italy and Spain supplied acute and convalescent COVID-19 samples. Nucleic acid was either cDNA or gDNA, and it came from T cells, B-cell-depleted T cells, or PBMCs.

Enrollment of patients from Seattle took place during active infection, with longitudinal follow-up. Authors' processing steps: Quantification of nucleated cells was approximated via reference gene primer amplification. Sequencing was performed with immunoSEQ multiplex PCR; in TCRdb, only in-frame clones are kept and a portion is missing. V, J and clone size derive from that table, while D and trimming were established from the DNA sequence. This sample carries roughly 350,000 clones, about 90% of them seen once, and the ten largest clones take just under 7.5%. This CDR3 is 15 amino acids long. V was clipped by 2 bases and J by 7 bases, with 15 bases between them. Germline CDR1 ENHRY, CDR2 SYGVKD.

The V gene is TRBV10-3, the J gene TRBJ1-5; perhaps TRBD1 as D (5 bases). The receptor's source is a woman between 65 and 79 years old with COVID-19, enrolled during active disease. Sample: peripheral blood. The CDR3, as DNA: TGTGCCATCAGTGAGGGATCGGGGGAATGGCAGCCCCAGCATTTT. Translating it yields CAISEGSGEWQPQHF.